Below, one T cell receptor (beta chain) is given with its context. Antigen: not known. This sample was included in a study of cytomegalovirus exposure and HLA in healthy donors. Study results and caveats: The investigators catalogued 160 or so TCR beta chains as cytomegalovirus-associated.

Method: immunoSEQ multiplex PCR; TCRdb's copy keeps in-frame clones and lacks some. The table records some 270,000 clones, around 86% of them present only once. Germline lookup yields CDR1 LNHDA and CDR2 SQIVND (reference sequence). V lost 0 bases to trimming and J lost 0 bases; unmatched junction nucleotides: 3. The CDR3 sequence is 16 residues long. This TCR was sampled from a young woman in good health and CMV-seronegative. The chain recombines TRBV19 with TRBJ2-3; 7 nucleotides agree with TRBD2. The sequencing sample was made of PBMCs. CDR3 coding DNA: TGTGCCAGTAGTATAGATAGCGGGTTTAGCACAGATACGCAGTATTTT. Its protein is CASSIDSGFSTDTQYF. Filled out from reference TRBV19 and TRBJ2-3, the complete variable domain reads DGGITQSPKYLFRKEGQNVTLSCEQNLNHDAMYWYRQDPGQGLRLIYYSQIVNDFQKGDIAEGYSVSREKKESFPLTVTSAQKNPTAFYLCASSIDSGFSTDTQYFGPGTRLTVL.